The 4 T cell receptor beta chains presented below share a single source sample, sequenced in a study of shared clonotypes between healthy human individuals. The repertoire was sequenced with immunoSEQ multiplex PCR; TCRdb's copy has only in-frame clones and lacks some. The table includes millions of clones, approximately 95% detected once. Sequencing was performed on naive CD4+ T cells from PBMCs. Sample subset: CD45RA+ positively selected. These receptors were taken from a man aged 18 to 35 in good health. Some clones in this sample may be carry-over from other donors' samples.

As for this clone: This same CDR3 is encoded by further DNA sequences in the sample. The J gene is TRBJ2-7, the V gene TRBV5-4, with D unclear. The CDR3 covers 12 residues. Germline V CDR1 and CDR2: SGHNT, YYREEE (reference sequence). The V end was cut by 4 bases, the J end by 0 bases, with 5 bases between. Written as DNA, the CDR3 is TGTGCCAGCAGCAGGACCTCCTACGAGCAGTACTTC. Translated: CASSRTSYEQYF.

The V and J genes are TRBV7-3 and TRBJ1-3; 8 nucleotides match TRBD1. The CDR3 totals 15 residues. V lost 2 bases, J lost 4 bases, and 4 bases stayed unmatched. Germline V gives CDR1 SGHTA, CDR2 FQGTGA. The CDR3 DNA follows: TGTGCCAGCAGCTTACAGGGGGCGCCAGGAAACACCATATATTTT. It is translated as CASSLQGAPGNTIYF.

On this clone: Other DNA sequences from this sample encode an identical CDR3 as well. The J gene is TRBJ2-3, the V gene TRBV9, with 12 bases that match TRBD2. This CDR3 comprises 17 residues. V dropped 0 bases and J dropped 1; count of bases not matched to a gene: 3. Per germline, CDR1 SGDLS and CDR2 YYNGEE. The CDR3: CASSVASGRAGTDTQYF. CDR3 in DNA: TGTGCCAGCAGCGTAGCTAGCGGGAGGGCCGGCACAGATACGCAGTATTTT.

The sample holds one count of this clone. The gene calls are TRBV2 and TRBJ1-1, with D tentatively TRBD1 (6 bases). V shed 7 bases and J shed 1 base, with 16 bases lying between them. Germline CDR1 and CDR2: SNHLY and FYNNEI. This CDR3 comprises 15 residues. The CDR3 DNA reads TGTGCCAGCACTTATCAGGGGCTCGGGAACACTGAAGCTTTCTTT. Residues: CASTYQGLGNTEAFF.